These 4 T cell receptor beta chains were all obtained from the same sample, sequenced in a study of PD-1 blockade in classical Hodgkin lymphoma (dated by TCRdb to 2018 to 2020). Library creation used the immunoSEQ multiplex PCR assay. As stored in TCRdb, this immuneACCESS dataset retains in-frame rearrangements with V and J assigned. A fraction of the clones does not appear; measured against another copy, unresolved V genes explain less than half of the discrepancy, and the remainder lacks a known reason. The sample records about 15,000 clones, roughly 83% of which are singletons. Over 30% of the sample goes to the ten largest clones. The time point label here, explained by the study, means: cycle 2 day 1 (C2D1) of nivolumab. Every trial patient had relapsed following autologous stem cell transplantation, and prior brentuximab vedotin exposure was what differed among cohorts A, B and C. The specimen was peripheral blood mononuclear cells (PBMCs), collected before the second cycle of nivolumab. These receptors were obtained from a human donor with classical Hodgkin lymphoma.

The chain is built from TRBV29-1 and TRBJ2-7; D might be TRBD1 (6 bases). CDR3 length: 13 amino acids. Germline V gene lookup returns CDR1 SQVTM and CDR2 ANQGSEA. With 7 bases removed from V and 2 bases from J, the gap between germline ends came to 15 bases. The CDR3 region is CSGRTAGAYEQYF. DNA of the CDR3: TGCAGCGGCCGGACAGCAGGGGCCTACGAGCAGTACTTC.

This rearrangement joins TRBV6-5 to TRBJ2-7; 11 bases align to TRBD2. V dropped 6 bases and J dropped 5; count of bases not matched to a gene: 9. The CDR3 runs 15 residues. CDR1 is MNHEY and CDR2 is SVGAGI in the germline V gene. CDR3 amino acids: CASRRLAGRSHEQYF. DNA of the CDR3: TGTGCCAGCAGACGACTAGCGGGACGGTCTCACGAGCAGTACTTC.

This chain connects TRBV5-1 to TRBJ2-2; possible D gene TRBD2, 6 bases. The CDR3 sequence is 17 residues long. Between the trimmed V and J ends, which lost 2 bases and 4 bases, there was a span of 18 bases. Germline loops: CDR1 SGHRS, CDR2 YFSETQ. In nucleotides, the CDR3 is TGCGCCAGCAGCTTTGGGGGGAGGACTCAAATCACCGGGGAGCTGTTTTTT. The encoded protein is CASSFGGRTQITGELFF.

The J gene is TRBJ2-7, the V gene TRBV7-3; 10 bases are a match to TRBD1. The CDR3 runs to 14 residues. Losses at the gene ends were 5 bases for V and 7 bases for J; bases not matched to a gene: 8. Germline V gene lookup returns CDR1 SGHTA and CDR2 FQGTGA. The DNA of the CDR3 is TGTGCCAGCAGCCCCGGGACAGGGGCGCGAGAGCAGTACTTC. It specifies CASSPGTGAREQYF. Supplemented by reference TRBV7-3 and TRBJ2-7, the full variable domain reads GAGVSQTPSNKVTEKGKYVELRCDPISGHTALYWYRQSLGQGPEFLIYFQGTGAADDSGLPNDRFFAVRPEGSVSTLKIQRTERGDSAVYLCASSPGTGAREQYFGPGTRLTVT.